What follows are 20 T cell receptor beta chains derived from one specimen sequenced in a study of T-cell reconstitution after alpha-beta-depleted transplantation in children (dated by TCRdb to between 2015 and 2016). The treatment or condition label of this sample denotes: allogeneic hematopoietic cell transplantation with graft depleted of TCRalphabeta T cells and CD19 B cells. The library relied on PCR. This sample was sequenced with an Illumina HiSeq 2500. TCR library preparation used molecular barcoding, with unique molecular identifiers applied to normalize quantification of the TCRbeta repertoire. TCRdb redid the processing of the public reads, applying fastp at Q25 and MiXCR, and retained in-frame beta chains. Rows with one shared CDR3 protein collapse into an entry with the most common genes and DNA. The sample table holds 580,000 or so distinct CDR3 sequences, of which around 23% were seen once. Over 12% of the sample is held by the ten biggest clonotypes.

Specimen: PBMCs, mostly from graft donor cells, collected 360 days after TCRalphabeta/CD19-depleted stem cell transplant. The receptor set was obtained from a boy younger than two who had a stem cell transplant for acute myeloid leukemia, so the T cells may come from the graft donor.

This sequence joins TRBV21-1 and TRBJ2-7; the D call TRBD1 from the table was never checked on the DNA. TRBV21-1 is marked as a pseudogene. The CDR3 consists of 12 residues. The CDR3 sequence is CASSVKGYEQYV. The DNA for the CDR3 is TGTGCCAGCAGTGTTAAGGGGTACGAGCAGTACGTC.

J is TRBJ2-7 and V is TRBV6-1; 9 bases are shared with TRBD2. CDR1 and CDR2 from the germline V gene are MNHNS and SASEGT. The J segment lost 7 bases and the V segment lost 6 bases, leaving 13 bases of the junction unmatched. CDR3 length: 15 residues. CDR3 in amino acids: CASRRIAGAEREQYF. The DNA of the CDR3 is TGTGCCAGCAGAAGAATAGCGGGGGCGGAAAGGGAGCAGTACTTC.

This chain links TRBV4-3 with TRBJ2-3; no definite D call. Germline CDR1 and CDR2: LGHNA and YSLEER. Trimming removed 0 bases from V and 1 base from J, with 5 bases in between. This CDR3 is built from 14 residues. This CDR3 reads CASSQDVGTDTQYF. CDR3 coding DNA: TGCGCCAGCAGCCAAGATGTGGGCACAGATACGCAGTATTTT.

This rearrangement joins TRBV7-8 to TRBJ2-1; TRBD2 agrees at 10 bases. The CDR3 consists of 15 residues. With V trimmed by 4 bases and J by 7 bases, 7 bases remained unmatched. Looked up from germline, CDR1 is SGHVS and CDR2 is FQNEAQ. The CDR3: CASSWSGGAANEQFF. Here the CDR3 DNA reads TGTGCCAGCAGCTGGAGCGGGGGGGCAGCAAATGAGCAGTTCTTC.

This clonotype has a handful of counts. The chain combines TRBV29-1 with TRBJ1-2; D uncertain. The CDR3 runs to 14 residues. Trimming left V 7 bases short and J 4 bases short, with 19 bases between. Germline CDR1 is SQVTM and CDR2 is ANQGSEA. The CDR3 here is CSALAGLDPYGYTF. CDR3 DNA: TGCAGCGCCCTAGCAGGTCTAGACCCCTATGGCTACACCTTC.

CDR3 DNA: TGCAGTGCTAGTGCCGGGACAGGCTATGGCTACACCTTC. It translates to CSASAGTGYGYTF. V usage is TRBV20-1 and J usage is TRBJ1-2, with 8 bases that match TRBD1. This CDR3 has 13 amino acids. CDR1 and CDR2 from the germline V gene are DFQATT and SNEGSKA (reference sequence). The V and J ends lost 3 bases and 4 bases, in that order; junction bases with no gene match: 4.

This clonotype was counted only a few times. The chain combines TRBV10-3 with TRBJ2-3, with D uncertain. V was trimmed by 0 bases and J by 0 bases, leaving 16 bases between them. Germline loops: CDR1 ENHRY, CDR2 SYGVKD. This CDR3 is built from 18 residues. The DNA of the CDR3 is TGTGCCATCAGTGAGTCCCAAGGGCATCTGTCTAGCACAGATACGCAGTATTTT. Amino acids: CAISESQGHLSSTDTQYF.

The gene calls are TRBV3-1 and TRBJ2-1; unclear D gene. The germline V gene encodes CDR1 LGHDT and CDR2 YNNKEL (reference sequence). This CDR3 spans 14 amino acids. Trimming stripped 4 bases from V and 2 bases from J, with 9 bases between. The CDR3 here is CASSPRLPYNEQFF. Here the CDR3 DNA reads TGTGCCAGCAGCCCGAGACTGCCCTACAATGAGCAGTTCTTC.

This clonotype was seen a handful of times. The chain recombines TRBV6-1 with TRBJ2-7; tentatively, D is TRBD2 (5 bases). V was trimmed by 5 bases and J by 6 bases, leaving 20 bases between them. CDR1 and CDR2 (germline): MNHNS, SASEGT. The CDR3 loop spans 15 amino acids. The CDR3: CASSSGQRDLGEQYF. DNA of the CDR3: TGTGCCAGCAGTAGCGGTCAGCGCGACCTGGGCGAGCAGTACTTC.

This clonotype came up many times. J is TRBJ2-1 and V is TRBV4-3; D possibly corresponds to TRBD2 (6 bases). Trimming left V 0 bases short and J 10 bases short, with 22 bases between. CDR1 and CDR2 (germline): LGHNA, YSLEER. The length of the CDR3 is 17 residues. CDR3 sequence: CASSQDMGGRTVGEQFF. The CDR3, as DNA: TGCGCCAGCAGCCAAGATATGGGGGGACGGACCGTAGGGGAGCAGTTCTTC.

V usage is TRBV10-3 and J usage is TRBJ1-2, with D maybe TRBD1 (6 bases). V shed 0 bases and J shed 5 bases, with 13 bases lying between them. The CDR3 totals 15 residues. Per the germline V gene, CDR1 is ENHRY and CDR2 is SYGVKD. The CDR3 bases are TGTGCCATCAGTGAGTCCGGACAGCTGGGGTATGGCTACACCTTC. Encoded protein: CAISESGQLGYGYTF.

This clonotype was observed a few times. The V and J genes are TRBV20-1 and TRBJ2-5, with D possibly being TRBD2 (5 bases). V was clipped by 3 bases and J by 3 bases, with 14 bases between them. CDR1 and CDR2 from the germline V gene are DFQATT and SNEGSKA (reference sequence). CDR3 length: 14 amino acids. The CDR3 DNA reads as TGCAGTGCTAGTGCCGCACCGGGAAAAGAGACCCAGTACTTC. Protein product: CSASAAPGKETQYF.

The J gene is TRBJ2-2, the V gene TRBV15; a weak D match, TRBD2 (6 bases). Trimming shortened V by 0 bases and J by 9 bases, and 8 bases separated the two germline ends. Germline CDR1 reads LNHNV; CDR2 reads YYDKDF (reference sequence). The CDR3 length is 13 residues. In DNA form, the CDR3 reads TGTGCCACCAGCAGAGAAGGAGGGAGGGAGCTGTTTTTT. Translating it yields CATSREGGRELFF.

The J gene is TRBJ2-2, the V gene TRBV10-3, with 14 nucleotides matching TRBD2. Per germline, CDR1 ENHRY and CDR2 SYGVKD. Trimming cost V 6 bases and J 0 bases; bases outside gene matches: 9. The CDR3 runs to 19 residues. CDR3 region: CAIRGGLAGGNSNTGELFF. The CDR3 DNA reads as TGTGCCATCAGGGGAGGACTAGCGGGGGGAAATTCGAACACCGGGGAGCTGTTTTTT.

This clonotype was seen a few times. J is TRBJ1-4 and V is TRBV12-3 or TRBV12-4; TRBD1 matches at 8 bases. The CDR3 is 14 amino acids. The trim removed 5 bases at V and 8 bases at J, leaving 7 bases unmatched. The CDR3 reads CASSTGTGHEKLFF. Here the CDR3 DNA reads TGTGCCAGCAGTACCGGGACAGGCCACGAAAAACTGTTTTTT.

CDR3 sequence reads: CASSYLRDSYEQYV. In DNA, the CDR3 is TGTGCCAGCAGTTACCTCCGGGACAGCTACGAGCAGTACGTC. The genes are TRBV28 and TRBJ2-7, with 7 bases lining up with TRBD1. With 4 bases clipped from V and 3 bases from J, the junction kept 6 bases outside the gene matches. The CDR3 consists of 14 residues. Germline V gene data show CDR1 as MDHEN and CDR2 as SYDVKM.

The sample holds many counts of this clonotype. This chain connects TRBV7-9 to TRBJ2-7, with 8 nucleotides matching TRBD1. The CDR3 is 13 amino acids. Germline V gene data show CDR1 as SEHNR and CDR2 as FQNEAQ (reference sequence). The ends lost 6 bases at V and 5 bases at J; junction bases unmatched: 6. The CDR3 region has the DNA TGTGCCAGCAGGCTGACAGGGGTTGACGAGCAGTACGTC. This gives the protein CASRLTGVDEQYV.

This clonotype has at least ten counts. The J gene is TRBJ2-3, the V gene TRBV20-1; the D gene is possibly TRBD2 (7 bases). V was clipped by 6 bases and J by 1 base, with 11 bases between them. From germline, CDR1 is DFQATT and CDR2 SNEGSKA (reference sequence). This CDR3 is built from 13 residues. This chain's CDR3 is CSAGGGGTDTQYF. The DNA for the CDR3 is TGCAGTGCCGGCGGGGGCGGCACAGATACGCAGTATTTT.

The J gene is TRBJ1-1, the V gene TRBV4-3, with unresolved D. Germline V lookup: CDR1 LGHNA, CDR2 YSLEER. Between the trimmed V and J ends, which lost 6 bases and 5 bases, there was a span of 13 bases. This CDR3 comprises 13 residues. CDR3 coding DNA: TGCGCCAGCAGTCCCGTCCCATATACTGAAGCTTTCTTT. Encoded protein: CASSPVPYTEAFF.

This clonotype was counted at least ten times. V and J are TRBV29-1 and TRBJ2-5; 10 bases match TRBD2. J was trimmed by 4 bases and V by 5 bases; bases with no gene match: 4. This CDR3 is built from 13 residues. Germline CDR1 reads SQVTM; CDR2 reads ANQGSEA. This CDR3 reads CSVLTSGVETQYF. The CDR3 nucleotides read TGCAGCGTTCTCACTAGCGGGGTAGAGACCCAGTACTTC.